This T cell receptor beta chain was recovered during a study of blood T cell repertoires in COVID-19. Across the whole study: COVID-19 samples from acute and convalescent phases originated in the United States, Italy and Spain. The cDNA or gDNA used as material had been derived from T cells, B-cell-depleted T cells, or PBMCs.

During active infection, Seattle patients enrolled and were then monitored through disease. In germline, CDR1 is SGDLS, CDR2 YYNGEE. V was pared by 3 bases and J by 4 bases, with 13 bases between. The CDR3 consists of 14 residues. Study processing details: Amplification with reference gene primers provided the estimates of nucleated cell counts. Profiled with immunoSEQ multiplex PCR; TCRdb holds only in-frame clones, not every one. That table gives V, J and clone size, and the DNA gave D and trimming. The sample lists a few hundred thousand clones; roughly 90% were seen once. This receptor was obtained from a woman aged 60-75 years with COVID-19, enrolled during active disease. Sequencing was carried out using peripheral blood. This sequence joins TRBV9 and TRBJ1-1; no clear D gene. The CDR3 nucleotides are TGTGCCAGCAGCGCGGGTGGTTGGAGCACTGAAGCTTTCTTT. Its protein product is CASSAGGWSTEAFF.